The 21 T cell receptor beta chains in this list originate from one sample, sequenced in a study of blood T cells in healthy people across ages. A second PCR of roughly 7 to 11 cycles used a sample-barcoded 5' primer and a J-beta primer mix. TCRdb itself ran the 5' RACE reads through MiXCR, one entry per CDR3 protein. Among fewer than 900,000 distinct CDR3 sequences listed, 30% to 45% were seen once. Sequenced input: blood. Receptors were obtained from a man between 18 and 35 years old in good health.

This clonotype turned up a few times. The chain is built from TRBV2 and TRBJ1-2; possibly TRBD1 for D (6 bases). Germline V CDR1 and CDR2: SNHLY, FYNNEI. This CDR3 has 14 amino acids. The germline V and J ends were trimmed by 3 bases and 4 bases, with 12 bases remaining between them. The CDR3 region has the DNA TGTGCCAGCAGTGAGCCGGGGGCACTCTATGGCTACACCTTC. Translated: CASSEPGALYGYTF.

This clonotype has more than one count but fewer than ten. Written as DNA, the CDR3 is TGTGCCAGCAGTTACAGGGTTGCGGGCGAGCAGTACTTC. It translates to CASSYRVAGEQYF. The chain combines TRBV12-3 or TRBV12-4 with TRBJ2-7; the D gene is possibly TRBD1 (6 bases). Between the trimmed V and J ends, which lost 4 bases and 6 bases, there was a span of 13 bases. This CDR3 region has 13 residues.

CDR3 amino acids: CASSELGLEDEQFF. The CDR3 coding sequence is TGTGCCAGCAGTGAATTGGGACTAGAGGATGAGCAGTTCTTC. The rearrangement joins TRBV6-4 to TRBJ2-1, with 8 positions matching TRBD2. Losses at the gene ends were 3 bases for V and 8 bases for J; bases not matched to a gene: 6. Per the germline V gene, CDR1 is MRHNA and CDR2 is SNTAGT. The CDR3 runs to 14 residues.

This clonotype was seen repeatedly, ten times or more. The V gene is TRBV29-1, the J gene TRBJ2-1; the D gene could be TRBD1 or TRBD2 (7 bases each). This CDR3 is built from 13 residues. V dropped 6 bases and J dropped 2 bases, with 11 bases sitting between them. The germline gives CDR1 SQVTM, CDR2 ANQGSEA. CDR3 in amino acids: CSVGGTAYNEQFF. The CDR3 bases are TGCAGCGTGGGGGGGACAGCCTACAATGAGCAGTTCTTC.

The chain couples TRBV27 to TRBJ1-2; TRBD1 aligns across 8 bases. The CDR3 is 14 amino acids. The V gene's germline CDR1 is MNHEY and CDR2 SMNVEV (reference sequence). J lost 5 bases, V lost 2 bases, and 4 bases had no gene match. The CDR3, as DNA: TGTGCCAGCAGTTTAGCCCGACAGGGGTATGGCTACACCTTC. Amino acid sequence: CASSLARQGYGYTF.

This clonotype was recorded a few times. Here the CDR3 reads CASSLTGGLGTEAFF. CDR3 nucleotide sequence: TGTGCCAGCAGCTTGACAGGGGGCTTGGGCACTGAAGCTTTCTTT. The chain carries TRBV5-5 and TRBJ1-1, with 9 nucleotides matching TRBD1. In germline, CDR1 is SGHKS, CDR2 YYEKEE (reference sequence). The CDR3 contains 15 residues. The J segment lost 4 bases and the V segment lost 1 base, leaving 5 bases of the junction unmatched.

For this clonotype: A read error may be the cause here, since a much bigger clone is one base away. The chain recombines TRBV29-1 with TRBJ1-1; no definite D call. CDR1 and CDR2 from the germline V gene are SQVTM and ANQGSEA. The CDR3 has 13 amino acids. Trimming left V 0 bases short and J 11 bases short, with 16 bases between. For the CDR3, the DNA is TGCAGCGTTGAAGAATGGGCAGGTTCCGTGGCTTTCTTT. It codes for CSVEEWAGSVAFF.

This clonotype was observed a handful of times. The chain combines TRBV29-1 with TRBJ2-7; D is perhaps TRBD2 (7 bases). The CDR3 totals 18 residues. Germline assignment: CDR1 SQVTM and CDR2 ANQGSEA. Trimming removed 3 bases from V and 2 bases from J, with 26 bases in between. As DNA, the CDR3 is TGCAGCGTTGAGATCGTGGCAGTTCGGGGGGCAAGAGCCTACGAGCAGTACTTC. Its translation is CSVEIVAVRGARAYEQYF.

The rearrangement links TRBV20-1 to TRBJ1-6, with D tentatively TRBD1 (5 bases). V was cut by 0 bases and J by 9 bases, with 12 bases left in between. This CDR3 region has 14 residues. Germline V CDR1 and CDR2: DFQATT, SNEGSKA (reference sequence). The CDR3: CSARDGGEGSPLHF. CDR3 sequence (DNA): TGCAGTGCTAGAGATGGGGGAGAGGGTTCACCCCTCCACTTT.

To note about this clonotype: One end of the junction fails to match germline, which may point to a read error. The chain carries TRBV4-2 and TRBJ1-5; D uncertain. CDR3 length: 15 amino acids. In germline, CDR1 is LGHNA, CDR2 YNFKEQ. For the CDR3, the DNA is TGTGCCAACAGCCAAGTGGCGAGGAGCAATCAGCCCCAGCATTTT. This gives the protein CANSQVARSNQPQHF.

This clonotype was seen many times. The CDR3 region is CASSFTGYGYTF. In DNA, the CDR3 is TGTGCCAGCAGCTTCACAGGCTATGGCTACACCTTC. The gene calls are TRBV12-3 or TRBV12-4 and TRBJ1-2, with D possibly TRBD1 on 5 matching bases. Trimming took off 6 bases at V and 4 bases at J, with 9 bases between the two ends. This CDR3 is 12 amino acids long.

The V gene is TRBV18, the J gene TRBJ1-4; no definite D call. The CDR3 totals 14 residues. Germline V lookup: CDR1 KGHSH, CDR2 LQKENI. V lost 3 bases to trimming and J lost 8 bases, with 13 bases between them. This CDR3 reads CASSPVRGEEKLFF. For the CDR3, the DNA is TGTGCCAGCTCACCTGTGCGGGGAGAGGAAAAACTGTTTTTT. Variable domain in full (rest from reference TRBV18 and TRBJ1-4): NAGVMQNPRHLVRRRGQEARLRCSPMKGHSHVYWYRQLPEEGLKFMVYLQKENIIDESGMPKERFSAEFPKEGPSILRIQQVVRGDSAAYFCASSPVRGEEKLFFGSGTQLSVL.

As to this clonotype: A single base separates this from a much larger clone, so it may be a read error. The rearrangement links TRBV4-2 to TRBJ1-2; D uncertain. Germline V gene sequence: CDR1 LGHNA, CDR2 YNFKEQ. The CDR3 consists of 13 residues. The CDR3 DNA follows: TGTGCCAGCAGCCCGGGCCCAGAGTATGGCCACACCTTC. It codes for CASSPGPEYGHTF.

This clonotype was detected once. The chain combines TRBV20-1 with TRBJ2-3; D is perhaps TRBD2 (6 bases). Germline CDR1 is DFQATT and CDR2 is SNEGSKA (reference sequence). The CDR3 spans 15 residues. Deletions cut 8 bases from V and 8 bases from J, with 26 bases between. The CDR3 sequence is CSTRGDGGVSGTQYF. The CDR3 DNA reads TGCAGTACTCGCGGGGACGGAGGGGTATCGGGTACGCAGTATTTT.

The rearrangement uses TRBV6-1 and TRBJ2-3; D is possibly TRBD1 or TRBD2 (6 bases each). Trimming removed 6 bases at V and 2 bases at J, with 18 bases between. Germline-derived CDR1 and CDR2 are MNHNS and SASEGT. The CDR3 is 16 amino acids. The CDR3 DNA sequence: TGTGCCAGCAGAGACCTAGGGGGGAAAAACACAGATACGCAGTATTTT. Translated, it gives CASRDLGGKNTDTQYF.

The CDR3, as DNA: TGCAGTGCTAGTGGGGTCGCAACTTCACCCCTCCACTTT. Protein product: CSASGVATSPLHF. The rearrangement uses TRBV20-1 and TRBJ1-6; D gene unclear. The CDR3 sequence is 13 residues long. V lost 3 bases to trimming and J lost 9 bases, with 12 bases between them. Germline assignment: CDR1 DFQATT and CDR2 SNEGSKA (reference sequence).

The V call is TRBV7-3, the J call TRBJ2-3; tentative D call: TRBD2 (6 bases). CDR1 SGHTA and CDR2 FQGTGA come from the germline V gene. V was trimmed by 0 bases and J by 0 bases, leaving 19 bases between them. The CDR3 has 19 residues. CDR3 protein: CASSLTVGGGGTSTDTQYF. The DNA for the CDR3 is TGTGCCAGCAGCTTAACCGTGGGTGGTGGGGGGACTAGCACAGATACGCAGTATTTT.

This clonotype has at least ten counts. V is TRBV7-2 and J is TRBJ2-5; possibly TRBD1 for D (6 bases). The V gene lost 5 bases and the J gene lost 11 bases, with 24 bases spanning the gap. The length of the CDR3 is 15 residues. Germline V gives CDR1 SGHTA, CDR2 FQGNSA. CDR3 residues: CASSPQGNTYNEQYF. The CDR3 DNA follows: TGTGCCAGCAGCCCACAGGGTAATACCTACAATGAGCAGTACTTC.

This clonotype was picked up a small number of times. The gene calls are TRBV5-5 and TRBJ1-2; the D is unclear. The germline gives CDR1 SGHKS, CDR2 YYEKEE (reference sequence). The germline V and J ends were trimmed by 3 bases and 4 bases, with 16 bases remaining between them. The CDR3 has 15 amino acids. CDR3 loop: CASSWLVSGSYGYTF. CDR3 nucleotide sequence: TGTGCCAGCAGCTGGTTGGTGAGCGGCAGCTATGGCTACACCTTC.

The chain is built from TRBV14 and TRBJ2-1, with a possible D match to TRBD1 (6 bases). The CDR3 length is 16 residues. Per germline, CDR1 SGHDN and CDR2 FVKESK. V was pared by 6 bases and J by 2 bases, with 17 bases between. The CDR3 spells CASSPIGRGPYNEQFF. The CDR3 region has the DNA TGTGCCAGCAGTCCTATAGGCAGGGGTCCCTACAATGAGCAGTTCTTC.

The rearrangement links TRBV6-5 to TRBJ2-7; 9 nucleotides match TRBD1. The germline gives CDR1 MNHEY, CDR2 SVGAGI. The CDR3 extends over 14 amino acids. The V gene end was trimmed by 5 bases and the J gene end by 2 bases; junction bases not matched to a gene: 4. CDR3 region: CASSRDRETYEQYF. The CDR3 DNA reads as TGTGCCAGCAGTCGGGACAGGGAAACCTACGAGCAGTACTTC.